This T cell receptor (beta chain) was identified during a study of cytomegalovirus exposure and HLA in healthy donors (TCRdb year 2017). In terms of the full investigation: An earlier analysis of 587 of the donors reported over 250 Gb of sequence data and 117 million unique TCR beta sequences obtained from roughly 170 million T cells. Approximately 330 gigabases of sequencing data and approximately 91 million unique TCR sequences made up an early release that covered approximately 700 HLA-typed donors. Of the roughly 400 genotyped donors, 65% to 90% fell in the genetic ancestry cluster associated with self-reported Caucasian donors. The study aimed to test whether signatures of past pathogen exposure could be identified by cataloging public T cell receptors. The study used immunosequencing to profile the T cell repertoires of 666 subjects and linked those repertoires to cytomegalovirus serostatus. In addition to the first cohort of around 670 subjects, a separate validation cohort of 130 or so different subjects was used. High-throughput TCR immunosequencing, statistical association of individual TCRs with disease status, and machine learning were combined to predict cytomegalovirus infection status. A later analysis re-examined previously published TCR beta repertoires from more than 650 donors and added high-resolution HLA genotyping to investigate patterns of TCR occurrence. Rather than drawing on any new phenotypic data, the later analysis identified candidate immune exposures from TCR beta sequences and the way those sequences occurred across donors. In an earlier analysis of 587 of the donors, high-throughput TCR beta sequencing was used to judge whether each TCR beta V gene segment behaved as functional or pseudogenic. Donor age, sex, ethnicity and CMV serostatus were compiled alongside the repertoire data. A later genetic analysis used genome-wide SNP genotypes for about 65% of the 666 donors, treating that subset as a discovery cohort. All discovery cohort repertoires had been generated using a single sequencing platform. Class I and class II HLA loci were covered by the typing at four-digit resolution. The number of typed donors differed by locus: roughly 620-640 for A, B, C, DRB1 and DQB1; approximately 520 for DQA1; 600 to 610 for DPA1; and about 450 for DPB1. About five DR-DQ haplotypes were handled as single units for association and clustering because linkage in the cohort was strong. Among 398 genotyped donors of the cohort, an average of approximately 240,000 unique TCR beta nucleotide sequences was sequenced per donor, of which about 18% were non-productive. Here is what the overall study found, with its caveats: Linkage disequilibrium might explain the correlated functional status among segregating V segments, but an unknown experimental factor could not be excluded. Roughly uniform sequencing depth across donors was assumed in presence/absence analyses, although this assumption may not hold. Because counts were too low, approximately 15 rarely observed V segments, including chromosome 9 orphons, were excluded from the earlier analysis of around 640 of the donors. A few of the identified cytomegalovirus-associated TCR beta chains were confirmed in vitro to be specific for cytomegalovirus antigens. This cohort had only TCR beta chains sequenced, and the lack of alpha or paired-chain data limited which features could be detected. Because some donors lacked HLA typing at each locus, the association tests relied only on the typed subset. Compared with equally common non-associated chains, HLA-associated TCR beta chains in a later analysis were more clonally expanded and had lower generation probabilities. CMV serostatus was the only immune exposure information available for the cohort. The authors suggested that the approach could potentially be extended to other disease states and immunological phenotypes. A group of highly shared sequence variants was considered likely to be a technical artifact of the sequencing pipeline. Most TCR sequences were observed very rarely across donors, whereas some public TCRs were present in many individuals. Some IMGT-functional V segments, including TRBV6-2 and TRBV6-3, could not be told apart with the 87-base-pair reads, so those segments were excluded. Several of the top co-occurrence clusters appeared to be linked to parvovirus B19, influenza, CMV and Epstein-Barr virus, according to a later analysis. A later analysis found that TCR association rates varied across HLA loci, with DRB1 alleles showing the most associated TCRs and HLA-C alleles the fewest. The classifier was reported to diagnose cytomegalovirus status with high specificity and sensitivity in both the original cohort and the validation cohort. An association between a missense DCLRE1C variant and V-gene and J-gene trimming of TCR beta chains was found in a later genetic analysis and replicated in an independent cohort. Broadly in line with IMGT annotations, most TCR beta V segments showed up in productive rearrangements about 87% or about 30% of the time in an earlier analysis of several hundred of the donors. Assigning TCR associations to individual alleles was difficult when HLA alleles, especially DR and DQ, strongly co-occurred. A later analysis found that most CMV-associated TCR beta chains appeared HLA-restricted, with HLA associations seemingly driven largely by CMV exposure. A total of roughly 160 TCR beta chains were listed by the study as associated with cytomegalovirus. A further reported finding was that TCR beta sequences accurately predicted the HLA-A and HLA-B alleles for most subjects in the first cohort. Specific HLA alleles were associated with 15,000 to 20,000 TCR beta sequences at a false discovery rate of 0.05 in a later analysis. According to a later genetic analysis, donors in an Asian-associated ancestry cluster had fewer N-insertions in productive TCRs than the roughly 660-donor mean.

Libraries were prepared through the immunoSEQ multiplex PCR assay. For the multiplex PCR, a mixture combining 60 forward primers for TCR Vbeta segments and 13 reverse primers for TCR Jbeta segments was used. The CDR3 region of rearranged TCR beta genes was amplified from genomic DNA by a multiplex PCR assay. The amplified TCR beta libraries were sequenced on the Illumina HiSeq System as 87-base-pair reads. The authors' analysis ran thus. Across the 700 or so repertoires, a later analysis counted 75 million to 90 million unique TCR beta chains, approximately 10 million of which were shared by at least two donors. Raw reads were error-corrected and collapsed into unique sequences with a nearest-neighbor algorithm that merged closely related sequences to remove PCR and sequencing errors. To assign V, D and J gene segments, CDR3 sequences were aligned to IMGT reference sequences. For a sequence to be retained, a match of at least six nucleotides to both a V gene segment and a J gene segment was required. Rearrangements were called productive when the CDR3 lacked stop codons and stayed in frame with V and J; all others were non-productive. CDR3 was defined according to IMGT convention as the region running from the second conserved V-encoded cysteine to the conserved J-encoded phenylalanine. The earlier analysis of 500 to 750 of the donors excluded any sequence lacking an unambiguous match to a single V gene segment. An earlier analysis of under 750 of the donors called V segments functional above 56.7% productive rearrangements and segregating when the between-donor standard deviation exceeded 5%. A statistical classification framework was built to diagnose cytomegalovirus status from the catalog of TCR beta chain sequences. In a later analysis, V and J genes were assigned by comparing TCR nucleotide sequences against IMGT/GENE-DB human TR gene sequences. Using the TCRdist pipeline, a later analysis assigned CDR3 sequences along with most-parsimonious VDJ recombination scenarios. A later analysis defined each TCR beta chain by its CDR3 amino acid sequence plus V-gene family, and excluded reads lacking a unique V-gene family. A later analysis removed roughly 590 highly shared, low-generation-probability nucleotide sequences to deal with suspected cross-contamination and a sequencing artifact. For each public chain, a later analysis derived a clonal expansion index from normalized ranks of inferred template counts within each repertoire. Generation probabilities in a later analysis came from a VDJ recombination model fitted to out-of-frame rearrangements, and those results were checked against IGoR. Hypergeometric tests were used in a later analysis to score TCR-TCR, TCR-HLA and TCR-CMV co-occurrence, with a repertoire-size bias correction applied to the TCR pairs. A later analysis estimated false discovery rates by permuting HLA or CMV assignments 20 times. In a later analysis, co-occurring TCRs were grouped using DBSCAN, with TCRdist sequence similarity added in when clustering inside HLA-allele-positive subsets. Repertoires with fewer than 30,000 or more than 120,000 public chains, plus five repertoires with anomalous nucleotide sharing, were excluded from co-occurrence clustering. Here the immuneACCESS table is served through TCRdb, limited to in-frame sequences with V and J called. Missing clones are a known gap in these copies; in checked studies unresolved V genes cover under half, and the rest lacks a known reason. The V and J calls and the clone size are those of that table, but D and trimming were determined from the DNA. The sample profile shows about 90,000 clones; 55% to 70% of them were found once. The ten largest clones take up 20% to 25% of the sample.

The cohort consisted of 670 or so healthy bone marrow donors. At the time of sampling, all cohort members were nominally healthy, though unrecorded immune exposures were likely present. The donor tested CMV seropositive, placing the donor among the 289 seropositive members of the cohort. A peripheral blood sample was collected from each donor, and TCR beta sequencing was performed on peripheral blood mononuclear cells. The Qiagen DNeasy Blood Extraction Kit was used to extract genomic DNA from the blood cell samples. As concerns this clone: This clone's antigen is unknown. Nothing much larger sits one base from this clone, and base qualities are not available.

From cysteine to phenylalanine, the CDR3 is 13 amino acids long. The sequence is cut down to CDR3 DNA, 39 bases in frame from base 1. V is shortened by 7 bases, J by 0 bases, and the region joining them spans 9 bases. The germline V gene sets CDR1 to SQVTM and CDR2 to ANQGSEA. The chain uses TRBV29-1 and TRBJ2-2; a tentative D match to TRBD1 spans 6 bases. The sequence came from a woman aged 50 to 60 in good health and CMV-seropositive. The sample taken for sequencing was PBMCs. The DNA sequence reads TGCAGCGGTACAGGGACGAACACCGGGGAGCTGTTTTTT. This encodes CSGTGTNTGELFF.